This T cell receptor beta chain came from a study of cytomegalovirus exposure and HLA in healthy donors. The length of the CDR3 is 13 residues. CDR1 is SGHDT, CDR2 YYEEEE, per germline. With 3 bases clipped from V and 5 bases from J, the junction kept 2 bases outside the gene matches. TCRdb's table, derived via immunoSEQ multiplex PCR, lists solely in-frame clones and lacks some. The sample contains tens of thousands of clones, 90% to 95% of which appear only once. The V gene is TRBV5-6, the J gene TRBJ2-7; 10 nucleotides match TRBD1. The sequence derives from a man in his late teens or twenties in good health and CMV-seropositive. Sequencing was performed on PBMCs. CDR3 in amino acids: CASSWDRGHEQYF. The CDR3 DNA reads as TGTGCCAGCAGCTGGGACAGGGGTCACGAGCAGTACTTC. The entire variable domain, with the rest obtained from reference TRBV5-6 and TRBJ2-7, is as follows: DAGVTQSPTHLIKTRGQQVTLRCSPKSGHDTVSWYQQALGQGPQFIFQYYEEEERQRGNFPDRFSGHQFPNYSSELNVNALLLGDSALYLCASSWDRGHEQYFGPGTRLTVT.